This TCR beta chain was captured in a study of cytomegalovirus exposure and HLA in healthy donors. About the study: Earlier, 95 million to 140 million unique TCR beta sequences were recovered from around 180 million T cells by an analysis.

It was with 60 Vbeta and 13 Jbeta primers that the PCR ran. Assay: immunoSEQ multiplex PCR; the TCRdb copy retains only in-frame clones and omits some. The profile shows roughly 190,000 clones, 79% of them singletons. A remark on this clone: An end of the junction differs from the germline gene, which may be a read error.

Germline CDR1 SEHNR, CDR2 FQNEAQ (reference sequence). The CDR3 length is 14 residues. The chain is built from TRBV7-9 and TRBJ1-1, with TRBD1 matching over 10 bases. The clonotype was recovered from a woman between 45 and 60 years old in good health and CMV-seronegative. Sequencing used PBMCs. The CDR3 DNA reads as TGTTCCAGCAGTGGGGACAGGGGGAACACTGAAGCTTTCTTT. Its translation: CSSSGDRGNTEAFF.